This TCR beta chain is drawn from a study of blood T cell repertoires in COVID-19. This clone showed up just once. Here immunoSEQ multiplex PCR was the method, and the copy in TCRdb shows in-frame clones only, minus some. The repertoire holds some 40,000 clones, with approximately 86% as singletons. Germline-derived CDR1 and CDR2 are SGHNT and YYREEE (reference sequence). The CDR3 spans 16 residues. V shed 1 base and J shed 2 bases, with 15 bases lying between them. The material sequenced was peripheral blood. The V and J genes are TRBV5-4 and TRBJ2-5; TRBD2 is a possible D gene (6 bases). The clonotype originates from a man aged 40-49 years with active COVID-19. In DNA form, the CDR3 reads TGTGCCAGCAGCTTGAGCCGTCGGGACTCACAAGAGACCCAGTACTTC. This translates into CASSLSRRDSQETQYF. The full variable domain, rest sourced from reference TRBV5-4 and TRBJ2-5, is ETGVTQSPTHLIKTRGQQVTLRCSSQSGHNTVSWYQQALGQGPQFIFQYYREEENGRGNFPPRFSGLQFPNYSSELNVNALELDDSALYLCASSLSRRDSQETQYFGPGTRLLVL.